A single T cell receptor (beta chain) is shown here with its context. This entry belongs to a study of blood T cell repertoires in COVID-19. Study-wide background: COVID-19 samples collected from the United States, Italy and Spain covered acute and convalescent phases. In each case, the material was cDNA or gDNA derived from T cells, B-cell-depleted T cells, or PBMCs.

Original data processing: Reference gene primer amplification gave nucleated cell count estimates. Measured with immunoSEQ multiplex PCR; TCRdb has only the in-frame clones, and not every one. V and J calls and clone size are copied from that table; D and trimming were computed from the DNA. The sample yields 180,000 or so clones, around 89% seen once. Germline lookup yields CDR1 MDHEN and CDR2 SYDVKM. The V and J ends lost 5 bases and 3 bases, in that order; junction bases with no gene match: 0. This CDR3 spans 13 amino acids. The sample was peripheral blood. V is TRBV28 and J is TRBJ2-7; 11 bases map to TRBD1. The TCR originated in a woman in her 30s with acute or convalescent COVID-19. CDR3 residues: CASSGTGGYEQYF. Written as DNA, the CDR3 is TGTGCCAGCAGTGGGACAGGGGGCTACGAGCAGTACTTC.